These 19 T cell receptor beta chains originate from one sample sequenced in a study of memory CD4+ T cells and cytomegalovirus serostatus (dated by TCRdb to the late 2010s). A FACSAria II was used to sort memory CD4+ T cells, defined as single viable CD3+CD4+CD8-CD45RO+ cells. Library method: the immunoSEQ multiplex PCR assay. TCRdb re-hosts the immuneACCESS table, in-frame sequences only. Its copies lack some clones; in the studies checked, an unresolved V gene accounts for under half of them, and the cause for the rest is not known. The sample table lists tens of thousands of clones, around four fifths of them with a count of one. The ten largest account for approximately 1.9% of the sample. The sequencing input was memory CD4+ T cells from blood. The receptors were sampled from an adult in good health and CMV-seropositive.

This clone was observed a single time. The rearrangement uses TRBV5-6 and TRBJ1-2; weak D call: TRBD1 (6 bases). The germline V and J ends were trimmed by 1 base and 5 bases, with 15 bases remaining between them. CDR1 and CDR2 (germline): SGHDT, YYEEEE. The CDR3 runs to 15 residues. The CDR3 spells CASSLWQGTFYGYTF. The CDR3 nucleotides read TGTGCCAGCAGCTTGTGGCAGGGGACCTTTTATGGCTACACCTTC.

The J gene is TRBJ2-5, the V gene TRBV7-2; 9 bases are shared with TRBD1. The germline V gene has CDR1 SGHTA and CDR2 FQGNSA. The CDR3 contains 13 residues. J gave up 5 bases and V 5 bases, and 3 bases lay outside the gene matches. The CDR3 DNA sequence: TGTGCCAGCAGCCTCGGACAGGGGGAGACCCAGTACTTC. Translated, it gives CASSLGQGETQYF. Full variable domain (outside the CDR3, taken from reference TRBV7-2 and TRBJ2-5): GAGVSQSPSNKVTEKGKDVELRCDPISGHTALYWYRQSLGQGLEFLIYFQGNSAPDKSGLPSDRFSAERTGGSVSTLTIQRTQQEDSAVYLCASSLGQGETQYFGPGTRLLVL.

The V and J genes are TRBV19 and TRBJ1-4; D unclear. V was clipped by 7 bases and J by 7 bases, with 16 bases between them. CDR3 length equals 14 residues. Germline V lookup: CDR1 LNHDA, CDR2 SQIVND (reference sequence). CDR3 DNA: TGTGCCAGTACCTCTCGGGAGAGCGGTGAAAAACTGTTTTTT. This translates into CASTSRESGEKLFF.

The chain uses TRBV4-3 and TRBJ2-7; perhaps TRBD1 as D (5 bases). The germline gives CDR1 LGHNA, CDR2 YSLEER. V lost 4 bases and J 3 bases, leaving 16 bases between the germline ends. This CDR3 region has 15 residues. The CDR3 DNA sequence: TGCGCCAGCAGCCTCCTATGGGGCACCTACTACGAGCAGTACTTC. It translates to CASSLLWGTYYEQYF.

The chain links TRBV29-1 to TRBJ2-1; 11 bases align to TRBD2. This CDR3 contains 15 residues. Germline V gives CDR1 SQVTM, CDR2 ANQGSEA. After removal of 3 bases from V and 12 bases from J, the junction contained 13 bases not matched to a gene. Here the CDR3 reads CSVDRTSGSVGRQFF. The CDR3 DNA reads as TGCAGCGTTGATCGAACTAGCGGGAGTGTAGGGAGGCAGTTCTTC.

In its sample, this clone was seen once. The chain employs TRBV13 and TRBJ2-1; D might be TRBD1 (5 bases). This CDR3 is built from 15 residues. Germline CDR1 and CDR2: PRHDT and FYEKMQ (reference sequence). V was shortened by 1 base and J by 0 bases, with 7 bases between the two germline ends. The CDR3 region is CASSLDRSSYNEQFF. The CDR3 region has the DNA TGTGCCAGCAGCTTAGACAGGAGCTCCTACAATGAGCAGTTCTTC.

The chain combines TRBV28 with TRBJ1-4; no reliable D call. V was clipped by 5 bases and J by 5 bases, with 12 bases between them. CDR1 MDHEN and CDR2 SYDVKM come from the germline V gene. There are 14 residues in the CDR3. In nucleotides, the CDR3 is TGTGCCAGCAGTCACTCAGTCTTCAATGAAAAACTGTTTTTT. It encodes CASSHSVFNEKLFF.

The rearrangement uses TRBV9 and TRBJ2-7; D may be TRBD2 (6 bases). The germline CDR1 and CDR2 sequences are SGDLS and YYNGEE. The CDR3 totals 15 residues. Deletions cut 0 bases from V and 1 base from J, with 11 bases between. The chain's CDR3 is CASSVDGGLSYEQYF. CDR3 in DNA: TGTGCCAGCAGCGTAGACGGGGGTCTGTCCTACGAGCAGTACTTC. Based on the CDR3 plus reference TRBV9 and TRBJ2-7, the full variable domain is DSGVTQTPKHLITATGQRVTLRCSPRSGDLSVYWYQQSLDQGLQFLIQYYNGEERAKGNILERFSAQQFPDLHSELNLSSLELGDSALYFCASSVDGGLSYEQYFGPGTRLTVT.

The chain is built from TRBV7-8 and TRBJ2-1; TRBD2 aligns across 13 bases. The CDR3 spans 16 residues. The V segment lost 6 bases and the J segment 4 bases; nucleotides outside the gene matches: 6. Germline CDR1 is SGHVS and CDR2 is FQNEAQ. The CDR3 sequence is CASRGGLAGRYNEQFF. For the CDR3, the DNA is TGTGCCAGCAGGGGGGGACTAGCGGGACGGTACAATGAGCAGTTCTTC.

V is TRBV5-1 and J is TRBJ2-2, with D tentatively TRBD2 (5 bases). Trimming left V 4 bases short and J 1 base short, with 14 bases between. The CDR3 has 16 amino acids. CDR1 is SGHRS, CDR2 YFSETQ, per germline. CDR3 sequence (DNA): TGCGCCAGCAGCCGAACGGCTAGCAGGAACACCGGGGAGCTGTTTTTT. Amino acid sequence: CASSRTASRNTGELFF.

The chain's CDR3 is CASSWSSNTGELFF. DNA for the CDR3: TGTGCCAGTAGTTGGAGTTCGAACACCGGGGAGCTGTTTTTT. The V and J genes are TRBV19 and TRBJ2-2; D remains ambiguous. This CDR3 is 14 amino acids long. CDR1 and CDR2 (germline): LNHDA, SQIVND (reference sequence). V shed 5 bases and J shed 0 bases, with 7 bases lying between them.

The chain joins TRBV29-1 to TRBJ2-3; D not resolved. V lost 4 bases and J lost 7, with 9 bases in between. In germline, CDR1 is SQVTM, CDR2 ANQGSEA. This CDR3 spans 11 amino acids. The CDR3 sequence: CSVGGGHTQYF. CDR3 DNA sequence: TGCAGCGTTGGAGGTGGACATACGCAGTATTTT.

The V and J genes are TRBV5-4 and TRBJ1-2; D is unclear. Trimming stripped 3 bases from V and 2 bases from J, with 8 bases between. Germline V gene lookup returns CDR1 SGHNT and CDR2 YYREEE (reference sequence). This CDR3 contains 13 residues. The CDR3 coding sequence is TGTGCCAGCAGCTACCCTGAAAACTATGGCTACACCTTC. Protein: CASSYPENYGYTF.

The chain recombines TRBV7-3 with TRBJ1-1; no clear D gene. V was trimmed by 4 bases and J by 1 base, leaving 10 bases between them. CDR1 is SGHTA and CDR2 is FQGTGA in the germline V gene. This CDR3 contains 14 residues. The CDR3 sequence is CASSSGSTNTEAFF. CDR3 nucleotides: TGTGCCAGCAGCTCGGGGAGCACGAACACTGAAGCTTTCTTT.

The chain links TRBV6-5 to TRBJ1-1; TRBD1 matches at 7 bases. Germline-derived CDR1 and CDR2 are MNHEY and SVGAGI. The CDR3 has 12 residues. The J segment lost 11 bases and the V segment lost 5 bases, leaving 8 bases of the junction unmatched. Written as DNA, the CDR3 is TGTGCCAGCAGTCCGAGGGGGCGCGGGGCTTTCTTT. Protein product: CASSPRGRGAFF.

The gene calls are TRBV2 and TRBJ2-7, with D tentatively TRBD2 (5 bases). This CDR3 spans 14 amino acids. The germline gives CDR1 SNHLY, CDR2 FYNNEI. Trimming shortened V by 7 bases and J by 0 bases, and 13 bases separated the two germline ends. CDR3 loop: CASKRDRLSYEQYF. DNA for the CDR3: TGTGCCAGCAAGAGGGATCGGCTCTCCTACGAGCAGTACTTC.

The J gene is TRBJ1-2, the V gene TRBV11-2, with TRBD1 identical over 10 bases. V was clipped by 3 bases and J by 6 bases; unmatched bases: 4. This CDR3 contains 14 residues. The germline V gene has CDR1 SGHAT and CDR2 FQNNGV. The CDR3: CASSFRTGGNGYTF. CDR3 in DNA: TGTGCCAGCAGCTTCCGGACAGGGGGGAATGGCTACACCTTC.

The CDR3 sequence is CATSRERPELMAVNTEAFF. The CDR3 nucleotides read TGTGCCACCAGCAGAGAACGGCCCGAATTGATGGCAGTCAACACTGAAGCTTTCTTT. V is TRBV15 and J is TRBJ1-1; D is ambiguous. Trimming took 0 bases from V and 2 from J, leaving 22 bases between them. Per the germline V gene, CDR1 is LNHNV and CDR2 is YYDKDF (reference sequence). The CDR3 runs 19 residues. Full variable domain (rest looked up from reference TRBV15 and TRBJ1-1): DAMVIQNPRYQVTQFGKPVTLSCSQTLNHNVMYWYQQKSSQAPKLLFHYYDKDFNNEADTPDNFQSRRPNTSFCFLDIRSPGLGDTAMYLCATSRERPELMAVNTEAFFGQGTRLTVV.

The CDR3 loop reads CASSLTGGAEEQYF. In DNA, the CDR3 is TGTGCCAGCAGCTTGACAGGGGGCGCGGAGGAGCAGTACTTC. The chain combines TRBV5-4 with TRBJ2-7; 9 positions match TRBD1. Germline lookup yields CDR1 SGHNT and CDR2 YYREEE (reference sequence). Trimming removed 1 base from V and 7 bases from J; junction bases left unmatched: 6. The CDR3 contains 14 residues.